Below, 26 T cell receptor beta chains from the same sample are listed, as sequenced in a study of beta chain features in type 1 diabetes. Every bit of the isolated RNA underwent reverse transcription, so sequencing read expressed TCRB transcripts. Profiling relied on immunoSEQ multiplex PCR, and the TCRdb table lists in-frame clones only, not all of them. In the table there are about 160,000 clones, over 7.5% of which are singletons. Sample: central memory CD4+ T cells from blood. Source of these receptors: a woman aged 18-30 years in good health.

This clone was seen only a few times. The rearrangement uses TRBV15 and TRBJ1-4, with no clear D. Per the germline V gene, CDR1 is LNHNV and CDR2 is YYDKDF (reference sequence). The CDR3 runs to 15 residues. Trimming took off 2 bases at V and 0 bases at J, with 7 bases between the two ends. The CDR3 protein is CATSRQIATNEKLFF. The CDR3 nucleotides read TGTGCCACCAGCAGACAGATTGCAACTAATGAAAAACTGTTTTTT.

V is TRBV5-4 and J is TRBJ2-2; 13 bases match TRBD2. Germline V CDR1 and CDR2: SGHNT, YYREEE (reference sequence). CDR3 size: 17 residues. With V trimmed by 5 bases and J by 7 bases, 11 bases remained unmatched. CDR3 region: CASREGLAGVMGGELFF. CDR3 DNA sequence: TGTGCCAGCAGGGAAGGACTAGCGGGAGTGATGGGCGGGGAGCTGTTTTTT. Supplemented by reference TRBV5-4 and TRBJ2-2, the full variable domain reads ETGVTQSPTHLIKTRGQQVTLRCSSQSGHNTVSWYQQALGQGPQFIFQYYREEENGRGNFPPRFSGLQFPNYSSELNVNALELDDSALYLCASREGLAGVMGGELFFGEGSRLTVL.

The chain recombines TRBV7-6 with TRBJ1-1; D unclear. The V gene's germline CDR1 is SGHVS and CDR2 FNYEAQ. The CDR3 is made up of 13 amino acids. V lost 3 bases and J 8 bases, leaving 13 bases between the germline ends. CDR3 loop: CASSFSERVEAFF. Written as DNA, the CDR3 is TGTGCCAGCAGCTTTAGTGAGAGGGTCGAAGCTTTCTTT. Based on the CDR3 plus reference TRBV7-6 and TRBJ1-1, the full variable domain is GAGVSQSPRYKVTKRGQDVALRCDPISGHVSLYWYRQALGQGPEFLTYFNYEAQQDKSGLPNDRFSAERPEGSISTLTIQRTEQRDSAMYRCASSFSERVEAFFGQGTRLTVV.

This clone came up a few times. This chain uses TRBV27 with TRBJ2-5; 11 positions agree with TRBD2. CDR3 length: 15 amino acids. Germline CDR1 and CDR2: MNHEY and SMNVEV (reference sequence). The J segment lost 5 bases and the V segment lost 5 bases, leaving 7 bases of the junction unmatched. The CDR3 coding sequence is TGTGCCAGCAGTCCTAGCGGGAGGTATCCGGAGACCCAGTACTTC. This codes for CASSPSGRYPETQYF.

This clone appeared a few times. This chain joins TRBV4-2 and TRBJ2-7; 11 nucleotides align to TRBD2. CDR1 is LGHNA and CDR2 is YNFKEQ in the germline V gene. The CDR3 covers 15 residues. Trimming cost V 0 bases and J 2 bases; bases outside gene matches: 0. The CDR3 DNA reads TGTGCCAGCAGCCAAGATAGCGGGAGGGCCTACGAGCAGTACTTC. Translating gives CASSQDSGRAYEQYF.

This clone came up a few times. V is TRBV4-2 and J is TRBJ2-7, with TRBD2 identical over 9 bases. Germline loops: CDR1 LGHNA, CDR2 YNFKEQ. Trimming removed 0 bases from V and 1 base from J; junction bases left unmatched: 4. This CDR3 has 16 residues. The CDR3 spells CASSQDTLAGSYEQYF. The CDR3 DNA reads TGTGCCAGCAGCCAAGATACCCTAGCGGGGTCCTACGAGCAGTACTTC.

This clone has a count of ten or more. The chain has TRBV20-1 and TRBJ1-2; D unresolved. CDR3 size: 11 residues. The germline V and J ends were trimmed by 4 bases and 8 bases, with 11 bases remaining between them. Germline loops: CDR1 DFQATT, CDR2 SNEGSKA (reference sequence). CDR3 sequence reads: CSATSPEGYTF. The CDR3 nucleotides read TGCAGTGCTACAAGCCCGGAGGGCTACACCTTC.

This clone has only a few counts. V is TRBV5-8 and J is TRBJ2-3; 9 bases are a match to TRBD2. Trimming cost V 0 bases and J 5 bases; bases outside gene matches: 4. Germline lookup yields CDR1 SGHTS and CDR2 YDEGEE. This CDR3 has 15 residues. The CDR3 region has the DNA TGTGCCAGCAGCTTGGGGCTAGCGGGAAGAGATACGCAGTATTTT. Its protein is CASSLGLAGRDTQYF.

The J gene is TRBJ2-3, the V gene TRBV10-3; the match to TRBD2 covers 7 bases. In germline, CDR1 is ENHRY, CDR2 SYGVKD. V lost 10 bases, J lost 0 bases, and 4 bases stayed unmatched. The CDR3 spans 13 residues. The CDR3 DNA follows: TGTGCCACCCAAGCGGGAAGCACAGATACGCAGTATTTT. It yields the protein CATQAGSTDTQYF.

J is TRBJ2-5 and V is TRBV5-6, with D uncertain. This CDR3 spans 12 amino acids. With 4 bases removed from V and 4 bases from J, the gap between germline ends came to 8 bases. CDR1 SGHDT and CDR2 YYEEEE come from the germline V gene. CDR3 protein: CASSPGGETQYF. The DNA for the CDR3 is TGTGCCAGCAGCCCCGGCGGAGAGACCCAGTACTTC.

This clone has just a few counts. The J gene is TRBJ2-1, the V gene TRBV19, with a tentative D call TRBD1 (6 bases). With 3 bases removed from V and 1 base from J, the gap between germline ends came to 16 bases. The CDR3 length is 17 residues. Germline V gene sequence: CDR1 LNHDA, CDR2 SQIVND (reference sequence). In nucleotides, the CDR3 is TGTGCCAGTAGTATCGGACCCGCAACAGGGTCCTACAATGAGCAGTTCTTC. This sequence encodes CASSIGPATGSYNEQFF.

This clone was picked up a small number of times. This chain connects TRBV4-1 to TRBJ2-1, with D possibly TRBD1 on 6 matching bases. This CDR3 region has 15 residues. Germline CDR1 reads MGHRA; CDR2 reads YSYEKL. V shed 3 bases and J shed 6 bases, with 15 bases lying between them. The CDR3 spells CASSQTGTSGNEQFF. The CDR3 DNA follows: TGCGCCAGCAGCCAGACCGGGACATCTGGCAATGAGCAGTTCTTC.

The rearrangement links TRBV7-8 to TRBJ2-1; 10 positions agree with TRBD2. The CDR3 consists of 15 residues. Germline V gives CDR1 SGHVS, CDR2 FQNEAQ. The junction had 8 bases not matched to a gene; V was cut back by 7 bases and J by 5 bases. The CDR3 DNA sequence: TGTGCCAGCACCAATCTAGCGGGAGTTGACAATGAGCAGTTCTTC. The encoded protein is CASTNLAGVDNEQFF.

The J gene is TRBJ2-7, the V gene TRBV4-3; weak D call: TRBD1 (6 bases). The germline V and J ends were trimmed by 4 bases and 0 bases, with 10 bases remaining between them. This CDR3 contains 14 residues. CDR1 LGHNA and CDR2 YSLEER come from the germline V gene. CDR3 nucleotide sequence: TGCGCCAGCAGCCCTACGGGACACTCCTACGAGCAGTACTTC. Its translation: CASSPTGHSYEQYF.

This clone was seen more than once but under ten times. The CDR3 loop reads CAIAGRASSTDTQYF. In DNA form, the CDR3 reads TGTGCCATCGCAGGGAGGGCTTCTAGCACAGATACGCAGTATTTT. This rearrangement joins TRBV10-3 to TRBJ2-3; TRBD2 matches at 7 bases. This CDR3 has 15 residues. Germline lookup yields CDR1 ENHRY and CDR2 SYGVKD. J was trimmed by 0 bases and V by 8 bases; bases with no gene match: 8.

The chain couples TRBV7-2 to TRBJ2-7, with 9 nucleotides matching TRBD2. V dropped 1 base and J dropped 3; count of bases not matched to a gene: 7. Germline assignment: CDR1 SGHTA and CDR2 FQGNSA. The CDR3 contains 16 residues. CDR3 protein: CASSLVAGGPSYEQYF. The CDR3 DNA is TGTGCCAGCAGCTTAGTTGCGGGAGGGCCCAGCTACGAGCAGTACTTC.

As concerns this clone: One end of the junction does not line up with germline, which may come from a read error. The rearrangement joins TRBV20-1 to TRBJ2-7, with D hard to call. The length of the CDR3 is 11 residues. Per germline, CDR1 DFQATT and CDR2 SNEGSKA (reference sequence). This CDR3 reads CSARESYEQYF. The CDR3 DNA reads as TGCAGTGCTCGAGAGAGCTACGAGCAGTACTTC.

This clone turned up a few times. J is TRBJ2-7 and V is TRBV7-2; the D is unclear. The CDR3 is 16 residues long. Trimming pared 5 bases from V and 2 bases from J, leaving 19 bases between. Germline V lookup: CDR1 SGHTA, CDR2 FQGNSA. The CDR3 bases are TGTGCCAGCAGCGCTCTTAGGAGCGTTGGCCCCTACGAGCAGTACTTC. It translates to CASSALRSVGPYEQYF.

This clone was detected ten times or more. This chain connects TRBV30 to TRBJ2-2, with D possibly being TRBD2 (6 bases). Trimming removed 3 bases from V and 1 base from J, with 9 bases in between. The CDR3 loop spans 14 amino acids. CDR1 and CDR2 from the germline V gene are GTSNPN and SVGIG (reference sequence). The DNA for the CDR3 is TGTGCCTGGAGAACCGGGGGGAACACCGGGGAGCTGTTTTTT. Amino acids: CAWRTGGNTGELFF.

This clone was counted only a few times. The chain carries TRBV9 and TRBJ2-1; D unclear. V was shortened by 4 bases and J by 0 bases, with 14 bases between the two germline ends. This CDR3 is 16 amino acids long. CDR1 and CDR2 from the germline V gene are SGDLS and YYNGEE. Here the CDR3 DNA reads TGTGCCAGCAGCTTTCGCCCCGGTAGCTCCTACAATGAGCAGTTCTTC. It codes for CASSFRPGSSYNEQFF.

This clone was seen more than once but under ten times. The chain carries TRBV4-1 and TRBJ2-4; 14 bases are shared with TRBD2. Germline values: CDR1 MGHRA, CDR2 YSYEKL. This CDR3 region has 19 residues. V was clipped by 4 bases and J by 6 bases; unmatched bases: 14. The CDR3 nucleotides are TGCGCCAGCAGCCCCCAAAGGATGACTAGCGGGAGGGCAGGAAACATTCAGTACTTC. It specifies CASSPQRMTSGRAGNIQYF.

Comments on this clone: The junction departs from the called germline gene at one end, perhaps through a read error. The chain is built from TRBV5-5 and TRBJ1-1; 9 bases match TRBD1. Germline V gives CDR1 SGHKS, CDR2 YYEKEE (reference sequence). The CDR3 loop spans 14 amino acids. Here the CDR3 DNA reads TGTGCCAGCAGTTTGGACAGGGGGAACACTGAAGCTTTCTTT. Its protein product is CASSLDRGNTEAFF.

CDR3 sequence (DNA): TGCGCCAGCAGTCCCGTGATCACAGGGTCGGGAGAGACCCAGTACTTC. Translating it yields CASSPVITGSGETQYF. This sequence joins TRBV5-1 and TRBJ2-5; possibly TRBD1 for D (6 bases). Looked up from germline, CDR1 is SGHRS and CDR2 is YFSETQ. Between the trimmed V and J ends, which lost 5 bases and 4 bases, there was a span of 21 bases. CDR3 length equals 16 residues.

Only a few counts were recorded for this clone. The genes are TRBV7-9 and TRBJ2-3; perhaps TRBD2 as D (5 bases). CDR1 and CDR2 (germline): SEHNR, FQNEAQ (reference sequence). With 5 bases removed from V and 0 bases from J, the gap between germline ends came to 12 bases. CDR3 length: 15 amino acids. Written as DNA, the CDR3 is TGTGCCAGCAGCGTTGGACTTCTTAGCACAGATACGCAGTATTTT. The encoded protein is CASSVGLLSTDTQYF.

The V and J genes are TRBV18 and TRBJ1-2; D may be TRBD1 (6 bases). CDR3 length equals 16 residues. The V end was cut by 2 bases, the J end by 0 bases, with 13 bases between. Germline-derived CDR1 and CDR2 are KGHSH and LQKENI. CDR3: CASSPDRTSTNYGYTF. CDR3 nucleotides: TGTGCCAGCTCACCAGACAGGACCAGCACTAACTATGGCTACACCTTC.

This clone was recorded a few times. The chain links TRBV4-2 to TRBJ1-2; no firm D call. Deletions cut 0 bases from V and 4 bases from J, with 9 bases between. Germline V gene lookup returns CDR1 LGHNA and CDR2 YNFKEQ. The CDR3 has 14 residues. In DNA form, the CDR3 reads TGTGCCAGCAGCCAAGACATTCTTAGCTATGGCTACACCTTC. As protein: CASSQDILSYGYTF.